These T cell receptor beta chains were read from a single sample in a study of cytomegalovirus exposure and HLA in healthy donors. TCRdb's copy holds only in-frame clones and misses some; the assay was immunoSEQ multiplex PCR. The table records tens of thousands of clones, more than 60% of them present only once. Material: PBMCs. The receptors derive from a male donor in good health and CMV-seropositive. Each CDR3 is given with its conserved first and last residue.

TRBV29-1 CSVEGPGGSNTGELFF
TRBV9 CASNKREVAYGYTF
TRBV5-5 CASSLEAWGQAPYEQYF
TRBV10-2 CASSPSGLSTDTQYF
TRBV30 CAWSVWVRSAYNEQFF
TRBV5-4 CASSSGQQNEKLFF
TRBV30 CAWSRLATGELFF
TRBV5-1 CASSLDLTSAYNEQFF
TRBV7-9 CVSSLPRLAGGLDNEQFF
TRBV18 CASSSQGLGEKLFF
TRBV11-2 CASSTRGDRVNTEAFF
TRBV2 CASSEGTGSNQPQHF
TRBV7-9 CASSFLAAADTQYF
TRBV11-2 CASSRQGFEAGELFF
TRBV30 CAWSGSRDSSYEQYF
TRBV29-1 CSSLLRGTGELFF
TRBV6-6 CASSYPTGRLAEAFF
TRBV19 CASSIGRDSSGANVLTF
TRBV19 CASSRDRGEKLFF
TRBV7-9 CGLAGGDTQYF
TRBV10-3 CAISRLELEDEQFF
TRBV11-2 CASSLVPAGRYNEQFF
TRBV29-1 CSDTGGPYGYTF
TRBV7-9 CASSVYDTTNEQFF
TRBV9 CASSGSIGEKLFF
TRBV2 CASSGGLRTGTYEQYF
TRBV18 CASSPQAGGGYEQYF
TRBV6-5 CASRLDSLYGYTF
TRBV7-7 CASSSGSGGAQYF
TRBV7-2 CASSLDSSLGYTF
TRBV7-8 CASSLALRAPLSSQYF
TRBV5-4 CASSLRGANTIYF
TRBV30 CAWSVQGVTEAFF
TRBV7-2 CASSRSFAQGNEQFF
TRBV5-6 CASSLGTEETQYF
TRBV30 CAWKPEVYGYTF
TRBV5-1 CASGEGPEAFF
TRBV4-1 CASSQDRFRGYEQYF
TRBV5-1 CASSLRGGPLLSYEQYF
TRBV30 CAWSNSGATQYF
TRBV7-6 CASSLVRGSGNTIYF
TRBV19 CASSNAGAYEQYF
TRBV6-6 CASSYLGQGAEAFF
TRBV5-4 CASSFEKGIGSPLHF
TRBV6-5 CASSRLRGEQFF
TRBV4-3 CASSQRRFAGTSTDTQYF
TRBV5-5 CASSSYSGSSNQPQHF
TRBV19 CASSSPGQGAKNIQYF
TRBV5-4 CASSLAGGRRETQYF
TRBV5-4 CASTYRGADTQYF
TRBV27 CASRVGGPYSYNEQFF
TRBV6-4 CASSETGSHGDTQYF
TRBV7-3 CASSRGVGTVNTGELFF
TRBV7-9 CSSSLGTGGASNTEAFF
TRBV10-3 CAISESWDTSTDTQYF
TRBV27 CASSSIGGRTEAFF
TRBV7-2 CASSVRLAVSTDTQYF
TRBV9 CASSVEAAGSYEQYF